Listed below are T cell receptor beta chains from one sample, sequenced in a study of beta chain features in type 1 diabetes. TCRdb's table, derived via immunoSEQ multiplex PCR, lists solely in-frame clones and lacks some. Seen here are about 660,000 clones, over 12% observed once, and the top ten hold roughly 0.04%. Sequences were obtained from naive CD4+ T cells from blood. All receptors derive from a man aged 18 to 30 with type 1 diabetes. Both conserved end residues are part of each CDR3. D genes are given only for firm matches. A row's size may be missing; if present it is once, few, many or a size class.

J	D	length	size	V	DNA	CDR3
TRBJ2-3	TRBD2	18	-	TRBV4-3	TGCGCCAGCAGCCCTACCTCCCTAGCGGGGACCTCAAGAGATACGCAGTATTTT	CASSPTSLAGTSRDTQYF
TRBJ2-1	-	13	few	TRBV30	TGTGCCTGGCACATCAATGGGGTGGATGAGCAGTTCTTC	CAWHINGVDEQFF
TRBJ1-1	-	15	-	TRBV5-1	TGCGCCAGCAGCTTGGGAGCAGGGGATGGCACTGAAGCTTTCTTT	CASSLGAGDGTEAFF
TRBJ1-1	-	13	-	TRBV7-9	TGTGCCAGCAGCTTAGTCAGGTCTACTGAAGCTTTCTTT	CASSLVRSTEAFF
TRBJ2-1	TRBD1	15	few	TRBV14	TGTGCCAGCAGCCGATCGACAGGGACCTACAATGAGCAGTTCTTC	CASSRSTGTYNEQFF
TRBJ2-1	TRBD2	13	-	TRBV9	TGTGCCAGCAGCGTAGAACTAGCGGATGAGCAGTTCTTC	CASSVELADEQFF
TRBJ1-3	-	14	few	TRBV2	TGTGCCAGCAGCTCCACAGGGTTTGGAAACACCATATATTTT	CASSSTGFGNTIYF
TRBJ2-1	-	10	-	TRBV7-2	TGTGCCAGCAGCTTTAATGAGGTCGTCTTC	CASSFNEVVF
TRBJ2-7	-	15	-	TRBV4-1	TGCGCCAGCAGCCAGGGACGTCTCACTCCCTACGAGCAGTACTTC	CASSQGRLTPYEQYF
TRBJ1-3	-	15	-	TRBV7-9	TGTGCCAGCAGCTTAGGAGGGGTTGCTGGAAACACCATATATTTT	CASSLGGVAGNTIYF
TRBJ2-5	TRBD1	14	few	TRBV9	TGTGCCAGCAGCTTAGGACAGGGAAGAGAGACCCAGTACTTC	CASSLGQGRETQYF
TRBJ2-4	-	15	few	TRBV28	TGTGCCAGCAGTTTGGCAGGGATAGCCAAAAACATTCAGTACTTC	CASSLAGIAKNIQYF
TRBJ2-1	-	14	-	TRBV28	TGTGCCAGCAGCCTACTGACAGGAGTAATGGAGCAGTTCTTC	CASSLLTGVMEQFF
TRBJ1-1	-	11	few	TRBV7-9	TGTGCCAGCAGCCCATCTACTGAAGCTTTCTTT	CASSPSTEAFF
TRBJ1-1	-	12	few	TRBV7-9	TGTGCCAGCAGCTTCGGAGGGGGTGAAGCTTTCTTT	CASSFGGGEAFF
TRBJ1-6	-	16	few	TRBV6-5	TGTGCCAGCAGTTACTCGCCGGGGCGCGGGGATTCACCCCTCCACTTT	CASSYSPGRGDSPLHF
TRBJ1-1	-	14	-	TRBV9	TGTGCCAGCAGCGTAGAAGGGATGGTCACTGAAGCTTTCTTT	CASSVEGMVTEAFF
TRBJ1-6	-	14	-	TRBV7-9	TGTGCCAGCAGTTTTGGGGTCTTTGGGTCACCCCTCCACTTT	CASSFGVFGSPLHF
TRBJ2-5	-	17	-	TRBV7-6	TGTGCCAGCAGCCCGACGCGGACAGCCTCCTACCAAGAGACCCAGTACTTC	CASSPTRTASYQETQYF
TRBJ2-3	-	12	few	TRBV2	TGTGCCAGCAACTACGGGTCAGCGACGCAGTATTTT	CASNYGSATQYF
TRBJ1-2	-	13	-	TRBV4-3	TGCGCCAGCAGCTCCTTGCGCAGGGGCGGCTACACCTTC	CASSSLRRGGYTF
TRBJ2-6	-	13	few	TRBV19	TGTGCCAGTAGCCAAGGCAGGGCCAACGTCCTGACTTTC	CASSQGRANVLTF
TRBJ2-3	-	15	once	TRBV28	TGTGCCAGCAGTTTACCGGGGCCCCGCAGGGATACGCAGTATTTT	CASSLPGPRRDTQYF